Following are 26 T cell receptor beta chains from one sample sequenced in a study of blood T cell repertoires in COVID-19. Clones were read by immunoSEQ multiplex PCR, and TCRdb kept only the in-frame ones, dropping some. This sample has over 150,000 clones, with 80% to 85% found just once. The specimen sequenced was peripheral blood. The receptors come from a man between 18 and 29 years old with active or convalescent COVID-19.

The J gene is TRBJ2-5, the V gene TRBV20-1, with TRBD1 as a possible D gene (6 bases). Germline lookup yields CDR1 DFQATT and CDR2 SNEGSKA (reference sequence). The CDR3 loop spans 11 amino acids. The CDR3 sequence: CSTGTQETQYF. CDR3 in DNA: TGCTCTACCGGGACACAGGAGACCCAGTACTTC.

The V call is TRBV27, the J call TRBJ2-1; TRBD1 matches 9 bases. After removal of 2 bases from V and 6 bases from J, the junction contained 5 bases not matched to a gene. The CDR3 is 15 residues long. The V gene's germline CDR1 is MNHEY and CDR2 SMNVEV (reference sequence). CDR3 sequence: CASSLLETGGNEQFF. DNA for the CDR3: TGTGCCAGCAGTTTACTCGAGACAGGGGGCAATGAGCAGTTCTTC.

This chain links TRBV5-1 with TRBJ2-4; 8 bases line up with TRBD1. The CDR3 is 16 residues long. CDR1 is SGHRS, CDR2 YFSETQ, per germline. V dropped 4 bases and J dropped 0; count of bases not matched to a gene: 6. CDR3 nucleotide sequence: TGCGCCAGCAGCAGACAGGGGACGATAGCCAAAAACATTCAGTACTTC. Translated, it gives CASSRQGTIAKNIQYF.

The chain joins TRBV6-5 to TRBJ2-7; 7 nucleotides align to TRBD1. With 6 bases clipped from V and 1 base from J, the junction kept 9 bases outside the gene matches. CDR1 and CDR2 (germline): MNHEY, SVGAGI. The CDR3 is made up of 15 amino acids. The DNA of the CDR3 is TGTGCCAGCAGGACCCTGACAGGGATATCCTACGAGCAGTACTTC. Its translation is CASRTLTGISYEQYF.

The V gene is TRBV21-1, the J gene TRBJ2-1; the D call of TRBD1 is as the table states it, not checked on the DNA. TRBV21-1 is noted as a pseudogene. This CDR3 is 21 amino acids long. CDR3 DNA sequence: TGTGCCAGCAGCAAAGAGGGTCGGCGACAGGGCAAAACTCAGGGCTACAATGAGCAGTTCTTC. It yields the protein CASSKEGRRQGKTQGYNEQFF.

This chain uses TRBV10-2 with TRBJ2-7; 11 nucleotides line up with TRBD1. V lost 6 bases, J lost 5 bases, and 3 bases stayed unmatched. The CDR3 runs to 13 residues. The germline gives CDR1 WSHSY, CDR2 SAAADI. The CDR3 DNA is TGCGCCAGCAGCGCGGGACAGGGGGACGAGCAGTACTTC. Its translation is CASSAGQGDEQYF.

The genes are TRBV29-1 and TRBJ2-4, with a possible D match to TRBD1 (6 bases). V gave up 5 bases and J gave up 6 bases, with 14 bases separating them. This CDR3 is 13 amino acids long. Germline CDR1 and CDR2: SQVTM and ANQGSEA. The CDR3 region is CSVRRSQGNIQYF. In nucleotides, the CDR3 is TGCAGCGTTCGAAGATCACAGGGAAACATTCAGTACTTC. The complete variable domain, with remaining parts taken from reference TRBV29-1 and TRBJ2-4, reads SAVISQKPSRDICQRGTSLTIQCQVDSQVTMMFWYRQQPGQSLTLIATANQGSEATYESGFVIDKFPISRPNLTFSTLTVSNMSPEDSSIYLCSVRRSQGNIQYFGAGTRLSVL.

CDR3 DNA: TGTGCCAGCTCACCGGGACAGAATAGCAATCAGCCCCAGCATTTT. It encodes CASSPGQNSNQPQHF. The chain links TRBV18 to TRBJ1-5; TRBD1 matches at 7 bases. This CDR3 has 15 residues. CDR1 is KGHSH and CDR2 is LQKENI in the germline V gene. V dropped 3 bases and J dropped 0; count of bases not matched to a gene: 2.

This clone showed up just a few times. CDR3 sequence reads: CASSLDGDVAEAFF. CDR3 bases: TGTGCCAGCAGCCTCGACGGGGATGTCGCTGAAGCTTTCTTT. The chain uses TRBV7-9 and TRBJ1-1, with D unresolved. Between the trimmed V and J ends, which lost 5 bases and 6 bases, there was a span of 16 bases. The CDR3 sequence is 14 residues long. The germline CDR1 and CDR2 sequences are SEHNR and FQNEAQ (reference sequence). Full variable domain (outside the CDR3, taken from reference TRBV7-9 and TRBJ1-1): DTGVSQNPRHKITKRGQNVTFRCDPISEHNRLYWYRQTLGQGPEFLTYFQNEAQLEKSRLLSDRFSAERPKGSFSTLEIQRTEQGDSAMYLCASSLDGDVAEAFFGQGTRLTVV.

The table lists this clone with a count of one. The chain employs TRBV7-8 and TRBJ2-5; 14 bases line up with TRBD2. Per the germline V gene, CDR1 is SGHVS and CDR2 is FQNEAQ. V shed 1 base and J 3 bases; nucleotides not matched to a gene: 1. CDR3 length: 16 amino acids. This chain's CDR3 is CASSLGLAGGKETQYF. DNA of the CDR3: TGTGCCAGCAGCTTAGGACTAGCGGGGGGGAAAGAGACCCAGTACTTC.

The genes are TRBV5-1 and TRBJ2-7; 12 bases match TRBD2. The CDR3 has 17 residues. CDR1 and CDR2 (germline): SGHRS, YFSETQ. J gave up 1 base and V 1 base, and 6 bases lay outside the gene matches. The CDR3 DNA follows: TGCGCCAGCAGCTTGAGCGGTCTAGCGGGAGGGTCCTACGAGCAGTACTTC. Translating gives CASSLSGLAGGSYEQYF.

The rearrangement uses TRBV6-2 or TRBV6-3 and TRBJ2-1; 13 bases are shared with TRBD2. V lost 5 bases, J lost 4 bases, and 5 bases stayed unmatched. The CDR3 is 16 residues long. Per the germline V gene, CDR1 is MNHEY and CDR2 is SVGEGT. CDR3 nucleotides: TGTGCCAGCAGTAGACTAGCGGGAGGACCTTACAATGAGCAGTTCTTC. Its translation is CASSRLAGGPYNEQFF.

This clone showed up just a few times. The CDR3 sequence: CASSNLGLGGRGDTQYF. In nucleotides, the CDR3 is TGTGCCAGCAGCAATCTGGGGCTGGGCGGGAGAGGAGATACGCAGTATTTT. The chain recombines TRBV11-2 with TRBJ2-3; 7 bases match TRBD2. The CDR3 contains 17 residues. J was trimmed by 5 bases and V by 5 bases; bases with no gene match: 16. Looked up from germline, CDR1 is SGHAT and CDR2 is FQNNGV.

This clone was recorded once. The rearrangement links TRBV7-8 to TRBJ2-1; TRBD1 agrees at 8 bases. V was clipped by 7 bases and J by 4 bases; unmatched bases: 9. Germline CDR1 and CDR2: SGHVS and FQNEAQ. CDR3 length equals 15 residues. The chain's CDR3 is CASTQPQGAYNEQFF. The CDR3 nucleotides read TGTGCCAGCACCCAACCCCAGGGGGCGTACAATGAGCAGTTCTTC. The full variable domain, its missing parts supplied by reference TRBV7-8 and TRBJ2-1, is GAGVSQSPRYKVAKRGQDVALRCDPISGHVSLFWYQQALGQGPEFLTYFQNEAQLDKSGLPSDRFFAERPEGSVSTLKIQRTQQEDSAVYLCASTQPQGAYNEQFFGPGTRLTVL.

The CDR3 coding sequence is TGTGCCAGCAGTGAAAACCCGACAGGGGCGGGTCAGCCCCAGCATTTT. Translating it yields CASSENPTGAGQPQHF. This chain links TRBV6-1 with TRBJ1-5; 8 bases align to TRBD1. The length of the CDR3 is 16 residues. V was clipped by 2 bases and J by 6 bases; unmatched bases: 9. Germline values: CDR1 MNHNS, CDR2 SASEGT.

The J gene is TRBJ2-7, the V gene TRBV13, with TRBD2 as a possible D gene (7 bases). Germline-derived CDR1 and CDR2 are PRHDT and FYEKMQ (reference sequence). There are 17 residues in the CDR3. Trimming stripped 5 bases from V and 1 base from J, with 21 bases between. CDR3 loop: CASSQLGGRGPSYEQYF. CDR3 in DNA: TGTGCCAGCAGCCAATTAGGGGGGCGGGGGCCTTCCTACGAGCAGTACTTC.

This chain links TRBV7-8 with TRBJ1-5, with a weak D call TRBD1 (5 bases). CDR1 and CDR2 from the germline V gene are SGHVS and FQNEAQ. CDR3 length: 14 residues. V was shortened by 5 bases and J by 4 bases, with 12 bases between the two germline ends. This CDR3 reads CASSPRQQNQPQHF. In DNA form, the CDR3 reads TGTGCCAGCAGCCCTCGACAGCAAAATCAGCCCCAGCATTTT.

The chain couples TRBV3-1 (or the pseudogene TRBV3-2) to TRBJ1-2; weak D call: TRBD1 (6 bases). The CDR3 is 14 amino acids. The germline gives CDR1 LGHDT, CDR2 YNNKEL (reference sequence). V lost 0 bases and J lost 6, with 11 bases in between. The DNA for the CDR3 is TGTGCCAGCAGCCAAGATAGGCAGGGGAATGGCTACACCTTC. Residues: CASSQDRQGNGYTF.

Comments on this clone: The junction and the germline gene differ at one end; a read error may be behind it. The chain is built from TRBV7-7 and TRBJ2-1; a possible D gene is TRBD1 (5 bases). From germline, CDR1 is SSHAT and CDR2 FNYEAQ (reference sequence). CDR3 length: 15 amino acids. The CDR3 is CASSSDIRGFDEQFF. DNA for the CDR3: TGTGCTAGCAGCTCGGACATAAGAGGTTTTGATGAGCAGTTCTTC.

This chain connects TRBV18 to TRBJ1-1; maybe TRBD1 (6 bases). The CDR3 consists of 16 residues. Trimming cost V 3 bases and J 4 bases, with 18 bases left between them. Germline assignment: CDR1 KGHSH and CDR2 LQKENI. This CDR3 reads CASSPTGSSMGTEAFF. The CDR3 DNA follows: TGTGCCAGCTCACCTACAGGGAGCTCCATGGGCACTGAAGCTTTCTTT.

A single count supports this clone. The rearrangement joins TRBV7-2 to TRBJ2-1; the D gene is possibly TRBD2 (5 bases). Germline CDR1 is SGHTA and CDR2 is FQGNSA. V gave up 4 bases and J gave up 7 bases, with 11 bases separating them. This CDR3 contains 13 residues. In DNA, the CDR3 is TGTGCCAGCAGCTCTTTCTCGGGGAATGAGCAGTTCTTC. Amino acid sequence: CASSSFSGNEQFF.

The V and J genes are TRBV27 and TRBJ2-1; 9 bases are a match to TRBD1. V trimming: 3 bases; J trimming: 5 bases; junction bases outside the gene matches: 5. Germline-derived CDR1 and CDR2 are MNHEY and SMNVEV (reference sequence). The CDR3 sequence is 15 residues long. The CDR3 loop reads CASSFWDRAHNEQFF. As DNA, the CDR3 is TGTGCCAGCAGTTTCTGGGACAGGGCGCACAATGAGCAGTTCTTC.

The chain carries TRBV5-5 and TRBJ2-1, with a tentative D call TRBD1 (5 bases). Trimming took off 4 bases at V and 2 bases at J, with 7 bases between the two ends. The CDR3 runs to 13 residues. In germline, CDR1 is SGHKS, CDR2 YYEKEE (reference sequence). The CDR3 DNA reads TGTGCCAGCAGCAGGGGAACCTACAATGAGCAGTTCTTC. This translates into CASSRGTYNEQFF.

The chain joins TRBV7-2 to TRBJ1-1; possible D gene TRBD1, 6 bases. The CDR3 is 16 residues long. Germline V gene sequence: CDR1 SGHTA, CDR2 FQGNSA. The V and J ends lost 1 base and 1 base respectively, with 13 bases between them. CDR3 in amino acids: CASSLDSGAANTEAFF. The CDR3 DNA reads TGTGCCAGCAGCTTAGACTCAGGGGCCGCGAACACTGAAGCTTTCTTT.

The rearrangement links TRBV9 to TRBJ1-1, with 7 bases that match TRBD1. Unmatched junction bases numbered 6, after V lost 4 bases and J lost 0 bases. Germline CDR1 is SGDLS and CDR2 is YYNGEE. This CDR3 region has 15 residues. The CDR3: CASSIGDRLNTEAFF. CDR3 sequence (DNA): TGTGCCAGCAGCATAGGGGACAGACTGAACACTGAAGCTTTCTTT.

This clone showed up just a few times. The chain carries TRBV5-1 and TRBJ2-3, with a possible D match to TRBD2 (6 bases). This CDR3 contains 16 residues. Germline CDR1 SGHRS, CDR2 YFSETQ. The V gene lost 0 bases and the J gene lost 2 bases, with 13 bases spanning the gap. The CDR3 DNA sequence: TGCGCCAGCAGCTTGGAACGGGCGGGGAACACAGATACGCAGTATTTT. The encoded protein is CASSLERAGNTDTQYF.